Listed here are 18 T cell receptor beta chains from one sample, sequenced in a study of cytomegalovirus exposure and HLA in healthy donors. Both 60 Vbeta primers and 13 Jbeta primers went into the PCR. Libraries were prepared by immunoSEQ multiplex PCR; TCRdb keeps only in-frame clonotypes and omits some of them. The sample has approximately 130,000 clones, approximately 72% seen once. Sequencing used PBMCs. The receptors come from a human donor in good health.

This clone was seen a single time. The V gene is TRBV19, the J gene TRBJ1-2; D remains ambiguous. The CDR3 consists of 14 residues. V lost 7 bases and J lost 4, with 16 bases in between. CDR1 is LNHDA, CDR2 SQIVND, per germline (reference sequence). As DNA, the CDR3 is TGTGCCAGTACCTCGACGACAAACGGCTATGGCTACACCTTC. Its translation: CASTSTTNGYGYTF. Based on the CDR3 plus reference TRBV19 and TRBJ1-2, the full variable domain is DGGITQSPKYLFRKEGQNVTLSCEQNLNHDAMYWYRQDPGQGLRLIYYSQIVNDFQKGDIAEGYSVSREKKESFPLTVTSAQKNPTAFYLCASTSTTNGYGYTFGSGTRLTVV.

The J gene is TRBJ1-5, the V gene TRBV2, with D uncertain. This CDR3 has 14 residues. V lost 3 bases and J lost 3, with 9 bases in between. CDR1 is SNHLY and CDR2 is FYNNEI in the germline V gene. The CDR3 DNA sequence: TGTGCCAGCAGTGATGCCAGTATCAATCAGCCCCAGCATTTT. This translates into CASSDASINQPQHF.

This clone is labeled as medium-sized. The chain carries TRBV11-2 and TRBJ2-7; possibly TRBD2 for D (6 bases). Trimming pared 7 bases from V and 1 base from J, leaving 17 bases between. The CDR3 runs to 15 residues. Germline loops: CDR1 SGHAT, CDR2 FQNNGV. The CDR3 bases are TGTGCCAGCACCCAAGCCCTGGGGGGATCCTACGAGCAGTACTTC. Amino acids: CASTQALGGSYEQYF.

The chain has TRBV2 and TRBJ2-5, with a tentative D call TRBD2 (6 bases). The germline V gene encodes CDR1 SNHLY and CDR2 FYNNEI. The V end lost 10 bases, the J end lost 5 bases, and 26 bases lay between the germline ends. The CDR3 extends over 16 amino acids. The CDR3 is CATKGRWGGPSETQYF. The CDR3 nucleotides are TGTGCCACCAAGGGAAGGTGGGGAGGTCCCTCCGAGACCCAGTACTTC.

This rearrangement joins TRBV7-2 to TRBJ2-3, with 11 bases aligning to TRBD1. The V gene's germline CDR1 is SGHTA and CDR2 FQGNSA. The ends lost 5 bases at V and 4 bases at J; junction bases unmatched: 14. The CDR3 covers 18 residues. DNA of the CDR3: TGTGCCAGCAGCACGAGGGGACAGGGGGTCTCAAAGGCAGATACGCAGTATTTT. It yields the protein CASSTRGQGVSKADTQYF.

The J gene is TRBJ1-4, the V gene TRBV7-2; tentative D call: TRBD1 (6 bases). The CDR3 runs to 15 residues. Trimming shortened V by 4 bases and J by 5 bases, and 14 bases separated the two germline ends. Germline assignment: CDR1 SGHTA and CDR2 FQGNSA. The CDR3 nucleotides read TGTGCCAGCAGCTGGGTCGGGGACACAAATGAAAAACTGTTTTTT. This translates into CASSWVGDTNEKLFF.

V is TRBV7-2 and J is TRBJ2-2; D remains unclear. Trimming took 4 bases from V and 4 from J, leaving 4 bases between them. Germline loops: CDR1 SGHTA, CDR2 FQGNSA. This CDR3 spans 12 amino acids. The CDR3 bases are TGTGCCAGCAGCTATAGCACCGGGGAGCTGTTTTTT. Its protein is CASSYSTGELFF.

V gene TRBV5-4 combines with J gene TRBJ2-3; no reliable D call. The CDR3 extends over 12 amino acids. Per the germline V gene, CDR1 is SGHNT and CDR2 is YYREEE (reference sequence). V was clipped by 4 bases and J by 6 bases, with 9 bases between them. CDR3 loop: CASSTGWDTQYF. As DNA, the CDR3 is TGTGCCAGCAGCACCGGGTGGGATACGCAGTATTTT.

This chain joins TRBV19 and TRBJ2-1, with 10 bases identical to TRBD2. The junction had 9 bases not matched to a gene; V was cut back by 3 bases and J by 7 bases. Germline CDR1 and CDR2: LNHDA and SQIVND (reference sequence). CDR3 length: 16 residues. CDR3 in DNA: TGTGCCAGTAGTATTGAGGCTAGCGGGAGAGCAAATGAGCAGTTCTTC. Its translation: CASSIEASGRANEQFF.

The chain combines TRBV14 with TRBJ2-7, with D uncertain. The CDR3 length is 15 residues. Trimming pared 1 base from V and 3 bases from J, leaving 13 bases between. Per germline, CDR1 SGHDN and CDR2 FVKESK. CDR3 amino acids: CASSQGDKLYYEQYF. CDR3 in DNA: TGTGCCAGCAGCCAAGGAGACAAGCTGTACTACGAGCAGTACTTC.

The sample holds a few counts of this clone. The chain employs TRBV29-1 and TRBJ2-2; D remains unclear. Trimming left V 4 bases short and J 4 bases short, with 7 bases between. The CDR3 runs 12 residues. Germline V gene sequence: CDR1 SQVTM, CDR2 ANQGSEA. The CDR3 coding sequence is TGCAGCGTTGGCAGATCCACCGGGGAGCTGTTTTTT. Translation: CSVGRSTGELFF.

V usage is TRBV30 and J usage is TRBJ1-1; D is possibly TRBD1 (6 bases). Looked up from germline, CDR1 is GTSNPN and CDR2 is SVGIG (reference sequence). The CDR3 is made up of 12 amino acids. V dropped 3 bases and J dropped 11 bases, with 16 bases sitting between them. CDR3 in amino acids: CAWSRGQGLAFF. CDR3 nucleotide sequence: TGTGCCTGGAGCAGGGGCCAGGGGTTGGCTTTCTTT.

J is TRBJ2-5 and V is TRBV5-6, with 14 bases that match TRBD2. The J call may be incorrect, as the DNA end agrees better with TRBJ2-7. Per germline, CDR1 SGHDT and CDR2 YYEEEE. This CDR3 has 17 amino acids. CDR3 amino acids: CASSSGLAGVGSYEQYF. CDR3 in DNA: TGTGCCAGCAGCTCGGGACTAGCGGGAGTGGGATCCTACGAGCAGTACTTC.

The genes are TRBV2 and TRBJ2-7; tentative D call: TRBD1 (5 bases). Trimming removed 4 bases from V and 0 bases from J, with 13 bases in between. The germline CDR1 and CDR2 sequences are SNHLY and FYNNEI. The CDR3 is made up of 15 amino acids. The CDR3 DNA sequence: TGTGCCAGCAGTGGGGTGGCAGGGCTCTCCTACGAGCAGTACTTC. Encoded protein: CASSGVAGLSYEQYF.

The chain uses TRBV28 and TRBJ2-5; 8 positions agree with TRBD1. Trimming at V came to 7 bases and at J to 11 bases, leaving 12 bases not matched to a gene. In germline, CDR1 is MDHEN, CDR2 SYDVKM. This CDR3 spans 13 amino acids. This CDR3 is CASTGGQALRQYF. The CDR3 bases are TGTGCCAGCACCGGGGGACAGGCACTAAGGCAGTACTTC.

This chain joins TRBV4-2 and TRBJ2-1; 14 nucleotides agree with TRBD2. With V trimmed by 4 bases and J by 4 bases, 9 bases remained unmatched. In germline, CDR1 is LGHNA, CDR2 YNFKEQ. The CDR3 spans 18 residues. Here the CDR3 reads CASSRRLAGGPEYNEQFF. CDR3 nucleotides: TGTGCCAGCAGCCGCCGACTAGCGGGAGGGCCGGAGTACAATGAGCAGTTCTTC.

Concerning this clone: Its ends do not fully match the called genes, so a read error is possible. This chain uses TRBV9 with TRBJ2-5; the D gene is possibly TRBD2 (6 bases). The CDR3 loop spans 15 amino acids. The germline gives CDR1 SGDLS, CDR2 YYNGEE. The CDR3 loop reads CASSAIGTPQGTQYF. CDR3 in DNA: TGTGCCAGCAGCGCGATCGGGACTCCCCAAGGGACCCAGTACTTC.

The rearrangement uses TRBV7-2 and TRBJ2-5; 8 nucleotides agree with TRBD2. Germline assignment: CDR1 SGHTA and CDR2 FQGNSA. This CDR3 spans 17 amino acids. Losses at the gene ends were 2 bases for V and 1 base for J; bases not matched to a gene: 9. The CDR3 DNA follows: TGTGCCAGCAGCTTAATACAGTTGGCGGGGGGCCAAGAGACCCAGTACTTC. Its protein product is CASSLIQLAGGQETQYF.